These T cell receptor beta chains were read from a single sample in a study of CD4+ T cells in melanoma. The assay was immunoSEQ multiplex PCR, and TCRdb's table has in-frame clones only and misses some. The sample holds about 6,700 clones, around 66% seen once. The specimen sequenced was cells from a culture (not recorded whether cultured in vitro). These receptors came from a human donor with melanoma. Both conserved end residues are part of each CDR3. Each record gives: V gene, D gene, clone size, J gene, CDR3 DNA, CDR3 protein. A D gene is named only where the DNA matches it firmly. Some rows have no size entry. The others give once, few or many, or a class for an expanded clone.

V: TRBV10-3; D: -; size: -; J: TRBJ1-2; DNA: TGTGCCATCAGTGAGATACAGGATTATGGCTACACCTTC; CDR3: CAISEIQDYGYTF
V: TRBV6-6; D: -; size: -; J: TRBJ2-7; DNA: TGTGCCAGCAGGGGACCCGGGGAGCAGTACTTC; CDR3: CASRGPGEQYF
V: TRBV19; D: -; size: once; J: TRBJ2-7; DNA: TGTGCCAGTAGTATTTCGGGGCCAGCCGAGCAGTACTTC; CDR3: CASSISGPAEQYF
V: TRBV9; D: TRBD1; size: medium-sized; J: TRBJ1-2; DNA: TGTGCCAGCAGCGCCCGGGACAGGGTAGATGGCTACACCTTC; CDR3: CASSARDRVDGYTF
V: TRBV28; D: TRBD2; size: -; J: TRBJ2-1; DNA: TGTGCCAGCAGTTCGACACTAGCGGGGGGTTACAATGAGCAGTTCTTC; CDR3: CASSSTLAGGYNEQFF
V: TRBV4-2; D: -; size: -; J: TRBJ2-7; DNA: TGTGCCAGCAGCCAAGTGACCGACAGAGGTTTCCTCTACGAGCAGTACTTC; CDR3: CASSQVTDRGFLYEQYF
V: TRBV28; D: -; size: medium-sized; J: TRBJ1-2; DNA: TGTGCCAGCAGTTCCGGACAGACCTATGGCTACACCTTC; CDR3: CASSSGQTYGYTF
V: TRBV18; D: -; size: -; J: TRBJ1-2; DNA: TGTGCCAGCTCACGCGAACCGGAGGGGTATGATGGCTACACCTTC; CDR3: CASSREPEGYDGYTF
V: TRBV5-1; D: -; size: large; J: TRBJ1-2; DNA: TGCGCCAGCAGCTTGGCCGAAGGGGATGGCTACACCTTC; CDR3: CASSLAEGDGYTF
V: TRBV27; D: -; size: once; J: TRBJ1-2; DNA: TGTGCCAGCAGTTCCCCGTCGGGCGGCTCTTATGGCTACACCTTC; CDR3: CASSSPSGGSYGYTF
V: TRBV7-9; D: -; size: -; J: TRBJ2-7; DNA: TGTGCCAGCAGCCATCCTCGGGAGACCTACGAGCAGTACTTC; CDR3: CASSHPRETYEQYF
V: TRBV7-9; D: TRBD1; size: -; J: TRBJ1-1; DNA: TGTGCCAGCAGCTTGACAGGGTCGTCTTTCTTT; CDR3: CASSLTGSSFF
V: TRBV27; D: -; size: few; J: TRBJ2-7; DNA: TGTGCCAGCAGTCCAACCAGGGTAACCTACGAGCAGTACTTC; CDR3: CASSPTRVTYEQYF
V: TRBV27; D: TRBD1; size: -; J: TRBJ2-7; DNA: TGTGCCAGCAGTGCGGCGGACAGGCTGGGCTACGAGCAGTACTTC; CDR3: CASSAADRLGYEQYF
V: TRBV12-3/TRBV12-4; D: -; size: -; J: TRBJ2-7; DNA: TGTGCCAGCGCTCCGGGTGTGCACGAGCAGTACTTC; CDR3: CASAPGVHEQYF
V: TRBV27; D: -; size: -; J: TRBJ1-6; DNA: TGTGCCAGCAGTTTTCATCTTCTGGGGTATTCACCCCTCCACTTT; CDR3: CASSFHLLGYSPLHF
V: TRBV9; D: TRBD1; size: few; J: TRBJ2-5; DNA: TGTGCCAGCAGCCCGCCGGGACAGGGGGTAGGAGAGACCCAGTACTTC; CDR3: CASSPPGQGVGETQYF
V: TRBV5-4; D: TRBD2; size: once; J: TRBJ2-7; DNA: TGTGCCAGCAGCCCTAGCGGGGGTTCCTACGAGCAGTACTTC; CDR3: CASSPSGGSYEQYF
V: TRBV10-2; D: TRBD2; size: few; J: TRBJ2-5; DNA: TGCGCCAGCAGCTCAAGGACTAGCGGCACGGGGACCCAGTACTTC; CDR3: CASSSRTSGTGTQYF
V: TRBV3-1/TRBV3-2; D: -; size: -; J: TRBJ2-7; DNA: TGTGCCAGCAGCCAAGACAAGTCCTACGAGCAGTACTTC; CDR3: CASSQDKSYEQYF
V: TRBV10-1; D: -; size: medium-sized; J: TRBJ1-2; DNA: TGCGCCAGCAGTGAACCGGTGCCCTGTGGCTACACCTTC; CDR3: CASSEPVPCGYTF
V: TRBV10-1; D: -; size: -; J: TRBJ2-4; DNA: TGCGCCAGCAGTGAGTCGACAGTAAACATTCAGTACTTC; CDR3: CASSESTVNIQYF
V: TRBV4-3; D: -; size: -; J: TRBJ1-5; DNA: TGCGCCAGCAGCCAAGAAAGAAGGGGTGGCCAGCCCCAGCATTTT; CDR3: CASSQERRGGQPQHF
V: TRBV29-1; D: -; size: -; J: TRBJ2-3; DNA: TGCAGCGTTGAGGGCAGGGTAACTACAGATACGCAGTATTTT; CDR3: CSVEGRVTTDTQYF
V: TRBV11-1; D: -; size: -; J: TRBJ1-6; DNA: TGTGCCAGCAGACCGGGTTTTAATTCACCCCTCCACTTT; CDR3: CASRPGFNSPLHF
V: TRBV9; D: TRBD1; size: -; J: TRBJ1-6; DNA: TGTGCCAGCAGCGGGCGACAGGGCCTCAATTCACCCCTCCACTTT; CDR3: CASSGRQGLNSPLHF
V: TRBV7-9; D: -; size: -; J: TRBJ1-5; DNA: TGTGCCAGCAGCTTGGTAGGATTCAATCAGCCCCAGCATTTT; CDR3: CASSLVGFNQPQHF
V: TRBV24-1; D: TRBD1; size: -; J: TRBJ1-2; DNA: TGTGCCACCAGTGAGCGGACAGGAGATGGCTACACCTTC; CDR3: CATSERTGDGYTF
V: TRBV6-6; D: TRBD1; size: -; J: TRBJ1-1; DNA: TGTGCCAGCACCTCACAGGGGACTTCCACTGAAGCTTTCTTT; CDR3: CASTSQGTSTEAFF
V: TRBV10-3; D: -; size: -; J: TRBJ2-1; DNA: TGTGCCATCAGTGATCCGGGATCGGCGTTCGGTACCCCCTACAATGAGCAGTTCTTC; CDR3: CAISDPGSAFGTPYNEQFF
V: TRBV7-9; D: -; size: -; J: TRBJ2-1; DNA: TGTGCCAGCAGCTTAGAACGGCGGGGACAGTTCTTC; CDR3: CASSLERRGQFF
V: TRBV5-4; D: -; size: -; J: TRBJ1-2; DNA: TGTGCCAGCACCCTGGGGGGCGCGGGCTATGGCTACACCTTC; CDR3: CASTLGGAGYGYTF
V: TRBV19; D: -; size: few; J: TRBJ1-2; DNA: TGTGCCAGTAGTAGGGGAAACCTTAACTATGGCTACACCTTC; CDR3: CASSRGNLNYGYTF
V: TRBV6-2/TRBV6-3; D: TRBD1; size: -; J: TRBJ1-2; DNA: TGTGCCAGCAGTATGGGACAGGGGGTAACCTTC; CDR3: CASSMGQGVTF
V: TRBV28; D: -; size: -; J: TRBJ1-5; DNA: TGTGCCAGCAGTCCGCAGCGGCGGGAGCAGCCCCAGCATTTT; CDR3: CASSPQRREQPQHF
V: TRBV11-2; D: -; size: -; J: TRBJ2-7; DNA: TGTGCCAGCAGCTCGCAGTACCCCGGCCGAACCTACGAGCAGTACTTC; CDR3: CASSSQYPGRTYEQYF
V: TRBV7-6; D: -; size: medium-sized; J: TRBJ1-1; DNA: TGTGCCAGCAGCTTAAGAGATTTCGGATTTGCAGGGGAGAACACTGAAGCTTTCTTT; CDR3: CASSLRDFGFAGENTEAFF
V: TRBV9; D: TRBD1; size: -; J: TRBJ1-2; DNA: TGTGCCAGCAGCGGTCACAGGGGAATCTCCTATGGCTACACCTTC; CDR3: CASSGHRGISYGYTF
V: TRBV7-3; D: -; size: -; J: TRBJ1-1; DNA: TGTGCCAGCAGCTCGGACCCTTACACTGAAGCTTTCTTT; CDR3: CASSSDPYTEAFF
V: TRBV28; D: -; size: medium-sized; J: TRBJ2-1; DNA: TGTGCCAGCAGTTGGCGCAATGAGCAGTTCTTC; CDR3: CASSWRNEQFF
V: TRBV7-2; D: -; size: -; J: TRBJ2-1; DNA: TGTGCCAGCAGCTTAGCGGGGGGGCTTGGTGAGCAGTTCTTC; CDR3: CASSLAGGLGEQFF
V: TRBV9; D: -; size: -; J: TRBJ2-4; DNA: TGTGCCAGCAGCGTAGAGCCCCAGGGCGCTATCAACATTCAGTACTTC; CDR3: CASSVEPQGAINIQYF
V: TRBV6-1; D: -; size: -; J: TRBJ1-5; DNA: TGTGCCAGCAGTGTGAACTGGGGCGGTGGCAATCAGCCCCAGCATTTT; CDR3: CASSVNWGGGNQPQHF
V: TRBV2; D: -; size: -; J: TRBJ1-3; DNA: TGTGCCAGCAGTGAACTCAGCTCTGGAAACACCATATATTTT; CDR3: CASSELSSGNTIYF
V: TRBV27; D: -; size: -; J: TRBJ2-3; DNA: TGTGCCAGCAGTCCCCTCCCCTTAGGACCCACAGATACGCAGTATTTT; CDR3: CASSPLPLGPTDTQYF
V: TRBV9; D: -; size: -; J: TRBJ1-6; DNA: TGTGCCAGCAGCGCCTGGGGGTCCAATAATTCACCCCTCCACTTT; CDR3: CASSAWGSNNSPLHF
V: TRBV5-1; D: -; size: few; J: TRBJ1-1; DNA: TGCGCCAGCAGCTTTAGGGGCAGTGTGAACACTGAAGCTTTCTTT; CDR3: CASSFRGSVNTEAFF
V: TRBV13; D: TRBD2; size: -; J: TRBJ2-7; DNA: TGTGCCAGCTCTAAGCGGGGTTCCTACGAGCAGTACTTC; CDR3: CASSKRGSYEQYF
V: TRBV28; D: -; size: -; J: TRBJ2-3; DNA: TGTGCCAGCAGTCTTACAGATACGCAGTATTTT; CDR3: CASSLTDTQYF
V: TRBV6-2/TRBV6-3; D: -; size: -; J: TRBJ1-1; DNA: TGTGCCAGCAGCTTACATAAGGGGGGGACTGAAGCTTTCTTT; CDR3: CASSLHKGGTEAFF
V: TRBV15; D: -; size: few; J: TRBJ1-1; DNA: TGTGCCACCAGCAGGTCAAGGGGGGGCACTGAAGCTTTCTTT; CDR3: CATSRSRGGTEAFF
V: TRBV28; D: -; size: -; J: TRBJ2-2; DNA: TGTGCCAGCACAACCACCGGGGAGCTGTTTTTT; CDR3: CASTTTGELFF
V: TRBV7-8; D: TRBD1; size: -; J: TRBJ1-2; DNA: TGTGCCAGCAGCCCGCAGGGGGCGGATGGCTACACCTTC; CDR3: CASSPQGADGYTF
V: TRBV3-1/TRBV3-2; D: TRBD1; size: -; J: TRBJ1-3; DNA: TGTGCCAGCAGCCAAGGGACAGGGCCGCGAAACACCATATATTTT; CDR3: CASSQGTGPRNTIYF
V: TRBV7-9; D: -; size: -; J: TRBJ1-1; DNA: TGTGCCACTACGCCCGGTACGGAGGAAGCTTTCTTT; CDR3: CATTPGTEEAFF